This TCR beta chain was sequenced in a study of blood T cell repertoires in COVID-19. Background on the study: Whether acute or convalescent, the COVID-19 samples came from the United States, Italy and Spain. Sources were T cells, B-cell-depleted T cells, or PBMCs; the material itself was cDNA or gDNA.

CDR1 and CDR2 (germline): SGHVS, FNYEAQ. CDR3 size: 15 residues. J gave up 7 bases and V 1 base, and 7 bases lay outside the gene matches. Per the authors' pipeline: It was from reference gene primer amplification that nucleated cell counts were estimated. Here immunoSEQ multiplex PCR was the method, and the copy in TCRdb shows in-frame clones only, minus some. The DNA gave D and trimming, while V, J and clone size come from that table. Of about 180,000 clones listed, about 80% are singletons. The source of this sequence is a human donor in a cohort sampled during active COVID-19. The sequenced sample was peripheral blood. V is TRBV7-6 and J is TRBJ1-2, with 9 bases identical to TRBD1. The CDR3 spells CASSLDGTGSSGYTF. The CDR3 DNA reads as TGTGCCAGCAGCTTAGATGGGACAGGGAGTAGTGGCTACACCTTC. The full variable domain, its missing parts supplied by reference TRBV7-6 and TRBJ1-2, is GAGVSQSPRYKVTKRGQDVALRCDPISGHVSLYWYRQALGQGPEFLTYFNYEAQQDKSGLPNDRFSAERPEGSISTLTIQRTEQRDSAMYRCASSLDGTGSSGYTFGSGTRLTVV.